This T cell receptor beta chain is drawn from a study of blood T cell repertoires in COVID-19. Study-level background: Both acute and convalescent COVID-19 samples were obtained from the United States, Italy and Spain. Sources were T cells, B-cell-depleted T cells, or PBMCs; the material itself was cDNA or gDNA.

The CDR3 is 15 residues long. The V gene's germline CDR1 is LGHDT and CDR2 YNNKEL (reference sequence). Unmatched junction bases numbered 3, after V lost 2 bases and J lost 5 bases. The authors' processing: By means of reference gene primer amplification, nucleated cell counts were estimated. Sequencing used immunoSEQ multiplex PCR; TCRdb keeps in-frame clones, though not all of them. D and trimming come from the DNA, and the V and J calls and clone size come from that table. The data hold 240,000 or so clones, with around three quarters observed a single time. This rearrangement joins TRBV3-1 (or the pseudogene TRBV3-2) to TRBJ1-4; TRBD1 matches at 9 bases. The source material was peripheral blood. This clonotype originated in a woman older than 75 with acute or convalescent COVID-19. This CDR3 reads CASSQRGQGNEKLFF. As DNA, the CDR3 is TGTGCCAGCAGCCAACGGGGACAGGGCAATGAAAAACTGTTTTTT.